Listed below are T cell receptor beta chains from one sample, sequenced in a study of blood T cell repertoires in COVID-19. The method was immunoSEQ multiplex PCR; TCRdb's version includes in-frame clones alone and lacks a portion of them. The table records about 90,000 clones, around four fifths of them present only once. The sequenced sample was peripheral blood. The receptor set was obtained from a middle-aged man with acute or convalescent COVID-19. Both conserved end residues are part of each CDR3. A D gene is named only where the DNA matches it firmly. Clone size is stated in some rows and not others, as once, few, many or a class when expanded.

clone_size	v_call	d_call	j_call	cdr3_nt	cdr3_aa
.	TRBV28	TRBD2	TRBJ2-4	TGTGCCAGCAGCTCCGGGACTAGCGGAAACATTCAGTACTTC	CASSSGTSGNIQYF
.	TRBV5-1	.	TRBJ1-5	TGCGCCAGCAGCTTAGGAGAGTACAATCAGCCCCAGCATTTT	CASSLGEYNQPQHF
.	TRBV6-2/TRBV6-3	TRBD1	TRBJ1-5	TGTGCCAGCAGTCGCCGGACAGGGGGCGTCAATCAGCCCCAGCATTTT	CASSRRTGGVNQPQHF
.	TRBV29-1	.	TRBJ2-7	TGCAGCGTTGCGATGAGCTCCTACGAGCAGTACTTC	CSVAMSSYEQYF
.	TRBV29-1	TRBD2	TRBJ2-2	TGCAGCGGCGGACTAGCGGGCGCGAGGGGAATCGGGGAGCTGTTTTTT	CSGGLAGARGIGELFF
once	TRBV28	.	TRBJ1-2	TGTGCCAGCAGAGACCTTGGGGGGTCTAACTATGGCTACACCTTC	CASRDLGGSNYGYTF
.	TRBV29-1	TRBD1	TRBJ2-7	TGCAGCGTTCTGGGACAGAGGAGCTACGAGCAGTACTTC	CSVLGQRSYEQYF
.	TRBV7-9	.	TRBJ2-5	TGTGCCAGCAGCTCGCGCGTGGTGTACCAAGAGACCCAGTACTTC	CASSSRVVYQETQYF
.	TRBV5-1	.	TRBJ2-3	TGCGCCAGCAGCTTGGGATACCGGGACTTAAGCACAGATACGCAGTATTTT	CASSLGYRDLSTDTQYF
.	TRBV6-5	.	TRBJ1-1	TGTGCCAGCCGGGGAGGGTACACTGAAGCTTTCTTT	CASRGGYTEAFF
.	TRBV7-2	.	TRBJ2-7	TGTGCCAGCAGCCCCCCCGGACAGTCCTACGAGCAGTACTTC	CASSPPGQSYEQYF
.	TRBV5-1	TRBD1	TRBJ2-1	TGCGCCAGCAGCCCGGGACAGGGGGGTCACAATGAGCAGTTCTTC	CASSPGQGGHNEQFF
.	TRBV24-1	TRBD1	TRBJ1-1	TGTGCCACCAGTGATAACCGGGGACAGGGGATCACTGAAGCTTTCTTT	CATSDNRGQGITEAFF
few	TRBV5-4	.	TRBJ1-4	TGTGCCAGCAGCTTGGAATTAACAGTGGGCCAGAATGAAAAACTGTTTTTT	CASSLELTVGQNEKLFF
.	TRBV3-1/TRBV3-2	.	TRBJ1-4	TGTGCCAGCAGCCGACGGGGTGAAAAACTGTTTTTT	CASSRRGEKLFF
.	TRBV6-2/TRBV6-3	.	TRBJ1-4	TGTGCCAGCAGCTCCCACTCGGGGGTAGAGAATGAAAAACTGTTTTTT	CASSSHSGVENEKLFF
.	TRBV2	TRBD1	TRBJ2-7	TGTGCCAGCCACCCGGGACAGGGGGCATCCTACGAGCAGTACTTC	CASHPGQGASYEQYF
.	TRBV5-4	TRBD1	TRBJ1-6	TGTGCCAGCAGCTCCCCCGGACAGGGGGCTAGTAATTCACCCCTCCACTTT	CASSSPGQGASNSPLHF
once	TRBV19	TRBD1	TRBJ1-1	TGTGCCAGCAGGCCAGACAGGGGGGACACTGAAGCTTTCTTT	CASRPDRGDTEAFF
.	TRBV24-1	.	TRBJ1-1	TGTGCCACCAGTGACCCCAGGGGGAACACTGAAGCTTTCTTT	CATSDPRGNTEAFF
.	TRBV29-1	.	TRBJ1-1	TGCAGCGTTGAAGCTAACAGGCGTGAAGCTTTCTTT	CSVEANRREAFF
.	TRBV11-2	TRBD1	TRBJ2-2	TGTGCCAGCACACTAAGCGGGACAGGGGGCCGAAACACCGGGGAGCTGTTTTTT	CASTLSGTGGRNTGELFF
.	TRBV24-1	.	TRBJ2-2	TGTGCCACCAGTGACACGGACTGGAACACCGGGGAGCTGTTTTTT	CATSDTDWNTGELFF
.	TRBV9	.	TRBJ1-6	TGTGCCAGCAGCGTAGAAACAGTCAGGGATTCACCCCTCCACTTT	CASSVETVRDSPLHF
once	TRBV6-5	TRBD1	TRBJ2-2	TGTGCCAGCAGTTATCAGGGGGAAGTCACCGGGGAGCTGTTTTTT	CASSYQGEVTGELFF
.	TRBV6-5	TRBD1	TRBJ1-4	TGTGCCAGCAGTTACTCTCGACAGGGTGGTGAAAAACTGTTTTTT	CASSYSRQGGEKLFF
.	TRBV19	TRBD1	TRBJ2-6	TGTGCCAGTAGTATCTTGACAGGGGCTGGGGCCAACGTCCTGACTTTC	CASSILTGAGANVLTF
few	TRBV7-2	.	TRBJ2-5	TGTGCCAGCAGCGCACACCAACAAGAGACCCAGTACTTC	CASSAHQQETQYF
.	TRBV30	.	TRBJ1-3	TGTGCCTGGAGTGTAGTTGCGGGTAGGGCCTCTGGAAACACCATATATTTT	CAWSVVAGRASGNTIYF
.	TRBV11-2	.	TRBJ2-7	TGTGCCAGCAGCTTAGTAGGGGGGGGGTCCTACGAGCAGTACTTC	CASSLVGGGSYEQYF
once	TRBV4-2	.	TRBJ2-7	TGTGCCAGCAGCCCCGGGACTCCATTCGGGCAGCAGTACTTC	CASSPGTPFGQQYF
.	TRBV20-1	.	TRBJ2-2	TGCAGTGCTAGTCTGTCGACCGGGGAGCTGTTTTTT	CSASLSTGELFF
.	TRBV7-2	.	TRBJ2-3	TGTGCCAGCAGCTTAGATGCGGGCACAGATACGCAGTATTTT	CASSLDAGTDTQYF
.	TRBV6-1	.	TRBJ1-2	TGTGCCAGCAGTGAAGCGAGAGGCTACACCTTC	CASSEARGYTF
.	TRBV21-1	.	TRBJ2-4	TGTGCCAGCAGCAAAAAAGGGGGGACAGCCATAGCCAAAAACATTCAGTACTTC	CASSKKGGTAIAKNIQYF
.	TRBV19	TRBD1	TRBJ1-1	TGTGCCAGTAGTACTACCCCACAGGGGACGAACACTGAAGCTTTCTTT	CASSTTPQGTNTEAFF
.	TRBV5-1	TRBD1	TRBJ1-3	TGCGCCAGCAGCACCGGACAGGGAGGAAACACCATATATTTT	CASSTGQGGNTIYF
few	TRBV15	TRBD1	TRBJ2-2	TGTGCCACCAGCAGAGGGTCAGGGGGTTCCACCGGGGAGCTGTTTTTT	CATSRGSGGSTGELFF
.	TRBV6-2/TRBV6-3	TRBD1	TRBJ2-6	TGTGCCAGCAGTTCAAATGACAGGGCTGGGGCCAACGTCCTGACTTTC	CASSSNDRAGANVLTF
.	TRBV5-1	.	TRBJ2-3	TGCGCCAGCAGTTGGGGGGACCACACAGATACGCAGTATTTT	CASSWGDHTDTQYF
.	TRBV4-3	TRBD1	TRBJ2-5	TGCGCCAGCAGCCGGGTACAGGGGGCCGGTGAGACCCAGTACTTC	CASSRVQGAGETQYF
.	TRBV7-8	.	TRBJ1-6	TGTGCCAGCAGCCCAGCGGCGGGCTCACCCCTCCACTTT	CASSPAAGSPLHF
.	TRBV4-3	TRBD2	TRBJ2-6	TGCGCCAGCAGCCAAGACGGGGGGGTCTCTGGGGCCAACGTCCTGACTTTC	CASSQDGGVSGANVLTF
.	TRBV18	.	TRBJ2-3	TGTGCCAGCTCACCACAGAGACAGAACACAGATACGCAGTATTTT	CASSPQRQNTDTQYF
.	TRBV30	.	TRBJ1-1	TGTGCCTGGACCCCGGGGAACACTGAAGCTTTCTTT	CAWTPGNTEAFF
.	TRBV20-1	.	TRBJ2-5	TGCAGTGGGCAGAAAGAGACCCAGTACTTC	CSGQKETQYF
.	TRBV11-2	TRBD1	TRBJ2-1	TGTGCCAGCAGCTGGGACAGGGGGAGCGAGCAGTTCTTC	CASSWDRGSEQFF